This TCR beta chain was profiled in a study of metastatic and nonmetastatic thyroid tumors. This clone was counted many times. Prior to thyroid surgery, none of the patients had received any treatment. From the PCR reads, TCRdb re-called clones with MiXCR. The sample consists of about 33,000 clones, about a sixth of them appearing once. The V end lost 3 bases, the J end lost 1 base, and 10 bases lay between the germline ends. The CDR3 consists of 14 residues. Germline V gene sequence: CDR1 SGHRS, CDR2 YFSETQ. Input material: blood. The V and J genes are TRBV5-1 and TRBJ1-1, with D maybe TRBD1 (5 bases). The sequence was obtained from a female donor with papillary thyroid cancer or a benign thyroid nodule (not recorded which). Some clones in this sample may be carry-over from other donors' samples. The CDR3 loop reads CASSSKQGNTEAFF. In DNA form, the CDR3 reads TGCGCCAGCAGCTCAAAGCAGGGGAACACTGAAGCTTTCTTT.